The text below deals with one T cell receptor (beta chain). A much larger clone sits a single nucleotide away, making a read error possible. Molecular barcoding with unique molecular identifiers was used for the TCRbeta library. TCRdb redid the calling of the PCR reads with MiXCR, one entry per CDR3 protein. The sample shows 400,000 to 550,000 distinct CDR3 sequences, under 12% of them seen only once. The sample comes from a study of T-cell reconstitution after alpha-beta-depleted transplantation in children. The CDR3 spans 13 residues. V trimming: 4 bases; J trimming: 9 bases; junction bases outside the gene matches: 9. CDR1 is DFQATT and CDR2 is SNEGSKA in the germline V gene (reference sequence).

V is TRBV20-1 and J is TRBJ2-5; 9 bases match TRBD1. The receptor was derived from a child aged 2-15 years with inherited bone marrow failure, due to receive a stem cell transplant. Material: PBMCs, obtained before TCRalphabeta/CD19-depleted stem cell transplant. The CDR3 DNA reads TGCAGTGCTACTACAGGGGGCCGGGAGGCCCAGTACTTC. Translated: CSATTGGREAQYF.